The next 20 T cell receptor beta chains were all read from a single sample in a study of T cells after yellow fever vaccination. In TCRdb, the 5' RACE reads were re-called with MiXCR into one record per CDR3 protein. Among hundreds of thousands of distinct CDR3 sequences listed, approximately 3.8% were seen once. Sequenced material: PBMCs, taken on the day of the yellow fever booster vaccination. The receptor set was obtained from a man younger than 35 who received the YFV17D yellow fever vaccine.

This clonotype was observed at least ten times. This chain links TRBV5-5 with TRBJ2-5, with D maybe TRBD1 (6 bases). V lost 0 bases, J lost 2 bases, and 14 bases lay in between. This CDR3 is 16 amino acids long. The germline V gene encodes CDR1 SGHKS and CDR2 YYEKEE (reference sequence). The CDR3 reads CASSLDQGYGQETQYF. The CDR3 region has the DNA TGTGCCAGCAGCTTGGACCAGGGGTATGGACAAGAGACCCAGTACTTC.

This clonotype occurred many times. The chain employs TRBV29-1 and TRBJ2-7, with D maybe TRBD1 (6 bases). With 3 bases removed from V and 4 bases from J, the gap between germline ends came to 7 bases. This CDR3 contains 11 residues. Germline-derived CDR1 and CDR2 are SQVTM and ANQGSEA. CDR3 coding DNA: TGCAGCGTTGAGGACAGTTACGAGCAGTACTTC. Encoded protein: CSVEDSYEQYF.

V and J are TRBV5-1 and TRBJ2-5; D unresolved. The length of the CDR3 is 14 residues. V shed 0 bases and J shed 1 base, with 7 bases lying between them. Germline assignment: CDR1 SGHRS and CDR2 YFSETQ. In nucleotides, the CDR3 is TGCGCCAGCAGCTTGGAGTCCTCCCAAGAGACCCAGTACTTC. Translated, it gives CASSLESSQETQYF. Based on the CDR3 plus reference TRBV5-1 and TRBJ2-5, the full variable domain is KAGVTQTPRYLIKTRGQQVTLSCSPISGHRSVSWYQQTPGQGLQFLFEYFSETQRNKGNFPGRFSGRQFSNSRSEMNVSTLELGDSALYLCASSLESSQETQYFGPGTRLLVL.

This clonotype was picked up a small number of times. CDR3 sequence reads: CASSDLGVEQFF. For the CDR3, the DNA is TGTGCCAGCAGCGACCTGGGCGTGGAGCAGTTCTTC. The chain couples TRBV7-9 to TRBJ2-1; D is undetermined. Germline lookup yields CDR1 SEHNR and CDR2 FQNEAQ (reference sequence). The CDR3 has 12 residues. The V and J ends lost 5 bases and 10 bases respectively, with 12 bases between them.

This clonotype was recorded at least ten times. The CDR3 loop is CASHRDRDTEQYF. The CDR3 DNA reads TGTGCCAGCCACCGAGACAGGGACACCGAGCAGTACTTC. The gene calls are TRBV7-9 and TRBJ2-7; 7 nucleotides match TRBD1. The J segment lost 6 bases and the V segment lost 8 bases, leaving 10 bases of the junction unmatched. The CDR3 spans 13 residues. The germline V gene encodes CDR1 SEHNR and CDR2 FQNEAQ (reference sequence).

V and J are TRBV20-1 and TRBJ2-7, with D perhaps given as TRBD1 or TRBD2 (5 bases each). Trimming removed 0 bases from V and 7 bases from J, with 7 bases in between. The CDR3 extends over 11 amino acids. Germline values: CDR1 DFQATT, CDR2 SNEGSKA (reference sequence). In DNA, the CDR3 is TGCAGTGCTAGAGATTGGGGGGAGCAGTACTTC. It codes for CSARDWGEQYF.

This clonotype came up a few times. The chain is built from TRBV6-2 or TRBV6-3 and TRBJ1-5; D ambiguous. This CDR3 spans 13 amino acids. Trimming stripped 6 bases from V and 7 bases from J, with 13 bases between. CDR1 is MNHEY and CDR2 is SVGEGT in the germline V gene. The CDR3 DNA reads TGTGCCAGCAGCTTAGTACTGATGCAGCCCCAGCATTTT. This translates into CASSLVLMQPQHF.

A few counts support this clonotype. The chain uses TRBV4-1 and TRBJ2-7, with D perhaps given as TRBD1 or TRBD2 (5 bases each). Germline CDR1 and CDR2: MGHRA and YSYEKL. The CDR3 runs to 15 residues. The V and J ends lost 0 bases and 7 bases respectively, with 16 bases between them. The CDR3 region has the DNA TGCGCCAGCAGCCAAGATAAAACAACGGGGCGGGAGCAGTACGTC. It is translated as CASSQDKTTGREQYV.

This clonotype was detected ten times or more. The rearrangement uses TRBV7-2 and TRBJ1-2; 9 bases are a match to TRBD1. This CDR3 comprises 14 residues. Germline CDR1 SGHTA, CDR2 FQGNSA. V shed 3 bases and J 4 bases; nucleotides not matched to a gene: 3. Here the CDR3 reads CASSFGDRVYGYTF. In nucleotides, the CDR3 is TGTGCCAGCAGCTTTGGGGACAGGGTCTATGGCTACACCTTC.

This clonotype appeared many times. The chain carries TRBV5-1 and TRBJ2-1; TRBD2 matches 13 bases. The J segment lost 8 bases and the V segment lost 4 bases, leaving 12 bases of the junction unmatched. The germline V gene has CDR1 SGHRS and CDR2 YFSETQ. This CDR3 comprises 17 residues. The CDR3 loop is CASSEITSGGASDEQFF. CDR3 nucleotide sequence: TGCGCCAGCAGCGAGATAACTAGCGGGGGGGCCTCGGATGAGCAGTTCTTC.

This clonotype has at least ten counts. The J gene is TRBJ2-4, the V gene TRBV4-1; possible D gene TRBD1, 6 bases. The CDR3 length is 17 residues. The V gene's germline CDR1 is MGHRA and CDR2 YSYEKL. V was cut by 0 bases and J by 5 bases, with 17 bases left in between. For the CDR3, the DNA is TGCGCCAGCAGCCAAGATCGGGCAGGGGCAATCCAAAACATTCAGTACTTC. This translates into CASSQDRAGAIQNIQYF.

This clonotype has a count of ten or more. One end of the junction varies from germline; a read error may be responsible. CDR3 bases: TGTGCCAGCAGCTTAAGGTCTAGCGGGGGCGTTCCTTTT. Its translation: CASSLRSSGGVPF. The chain combines TRBV7-9 with TRBJ2-3, with 10 nucleotides matching TRBD2. Germline lookup yields CDR1 SEHNR and CDR2 FQNEAQ (reference sequence). This CDR3 spans 13 amino acids.

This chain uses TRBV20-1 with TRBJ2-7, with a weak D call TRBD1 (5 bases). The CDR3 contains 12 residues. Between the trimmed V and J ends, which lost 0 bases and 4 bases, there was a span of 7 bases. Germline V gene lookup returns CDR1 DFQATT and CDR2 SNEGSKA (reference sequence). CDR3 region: CSAREGRYEQYF. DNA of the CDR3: TGCAGTGCTAGAGAGGGGCGGTACGAGCAGTACTTC.

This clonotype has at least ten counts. The CDR3 is CASSLGQGFTDTQYF. The CDR3 nucleotides read TGTGCCAGCAGCTTGGGACAGGGGTTCACAGATACGCAGTATTTT. The rearrangement uses TRBV7-6 and TRBJ2-3, with 10 bases that match TRBD1. CDR3 size: 15 residues. The ends lost 3 bases at V and 2 bases at J; junction bases unmatched: 2. Germline loops: CDR1 SGHVS, CDR2 FNYEAQ.

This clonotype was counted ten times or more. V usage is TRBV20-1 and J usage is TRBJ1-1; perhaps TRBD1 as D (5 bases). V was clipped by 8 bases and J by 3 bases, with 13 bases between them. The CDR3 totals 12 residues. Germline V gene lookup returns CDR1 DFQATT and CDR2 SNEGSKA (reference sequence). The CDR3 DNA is TGCAGTCGGCAGGTGGGGGACACTGAAGCTTTCTTT. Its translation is CSRQVGDTEAFF.

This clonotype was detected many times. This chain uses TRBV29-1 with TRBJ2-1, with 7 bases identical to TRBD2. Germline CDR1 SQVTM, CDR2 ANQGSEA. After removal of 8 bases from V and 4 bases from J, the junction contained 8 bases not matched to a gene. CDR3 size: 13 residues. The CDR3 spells CSPWVAGYNEQFF. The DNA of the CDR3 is TGCAGCCCTTGGGTAGCGGGTTACAATGAGCAGTTCTTC.

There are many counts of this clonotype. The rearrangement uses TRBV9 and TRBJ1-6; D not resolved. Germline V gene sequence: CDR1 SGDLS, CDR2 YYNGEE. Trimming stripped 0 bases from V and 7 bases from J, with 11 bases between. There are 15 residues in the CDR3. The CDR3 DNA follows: TGTGCCAGCAGCGTAGCTGACGGAGGCAATTCACCCCTCCACTTT. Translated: CASSVADGGNSPLHF.

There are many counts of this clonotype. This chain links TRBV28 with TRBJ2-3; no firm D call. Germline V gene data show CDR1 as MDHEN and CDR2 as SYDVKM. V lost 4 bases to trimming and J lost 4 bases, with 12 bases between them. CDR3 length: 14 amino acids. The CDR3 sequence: CASSSPGQADTQYF. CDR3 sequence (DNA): TGTGCCAGCAGTTCCCCCGGGCAGGCAGATACGCAGTATTTT.

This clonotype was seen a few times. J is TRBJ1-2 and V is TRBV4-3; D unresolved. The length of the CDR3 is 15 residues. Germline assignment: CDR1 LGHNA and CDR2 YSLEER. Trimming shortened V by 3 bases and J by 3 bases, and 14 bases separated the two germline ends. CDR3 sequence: CASSHHTAGYYGYTF. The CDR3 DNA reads TGCGCCAGCAGCCACCATACTGCGGGGTACTATGGCTACACCTTC.

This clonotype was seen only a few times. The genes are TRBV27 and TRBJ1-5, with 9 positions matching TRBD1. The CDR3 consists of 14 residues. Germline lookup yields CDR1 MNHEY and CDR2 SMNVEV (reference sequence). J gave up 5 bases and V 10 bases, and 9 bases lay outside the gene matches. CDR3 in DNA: TGTGCCACCGGCCGGACAGGGGCTGATCAGCCCCAGCATTTT. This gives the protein CATGRTGADQPQHF.